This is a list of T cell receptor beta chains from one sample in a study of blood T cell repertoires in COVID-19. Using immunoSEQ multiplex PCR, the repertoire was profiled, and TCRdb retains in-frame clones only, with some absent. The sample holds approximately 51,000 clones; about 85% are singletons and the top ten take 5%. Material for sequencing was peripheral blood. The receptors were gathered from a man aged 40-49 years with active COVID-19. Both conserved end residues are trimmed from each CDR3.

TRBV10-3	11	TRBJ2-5	AIRAGVNEAQY
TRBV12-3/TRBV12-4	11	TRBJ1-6	ASSLQIDSPLH
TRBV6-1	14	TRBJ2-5	ASSETSGTRGETQY
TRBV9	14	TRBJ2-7	ASSVGGGIDTYEQY
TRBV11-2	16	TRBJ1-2	ASSLAGRAGGGLDGYT
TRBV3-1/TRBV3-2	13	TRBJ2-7	ASSQVGGPLGEQY
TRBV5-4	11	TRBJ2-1	ASTLGRGDEQF
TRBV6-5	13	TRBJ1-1	ASSYSMGRGTEAF
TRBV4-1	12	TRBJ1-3	ASSQEGRGDTIY
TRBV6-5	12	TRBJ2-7	ASSRSGVWYEQY
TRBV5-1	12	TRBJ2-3	ASWRETGTDTQY
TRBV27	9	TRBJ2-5	ASRGGGTQY
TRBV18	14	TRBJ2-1	ASSPGTSGRDDEQF
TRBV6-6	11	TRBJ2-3	ASTQNGGGTQY
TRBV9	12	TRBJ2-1	ASSLSGLYNEQF
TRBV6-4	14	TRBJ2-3	ASSDAGTSGSDTQY
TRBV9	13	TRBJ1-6	ASSGSTVENSPLH
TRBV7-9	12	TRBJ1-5	ASTRGWKDQPQH
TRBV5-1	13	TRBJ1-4	ASSFTGLENEKLF
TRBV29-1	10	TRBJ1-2	SVDVGGSGYT
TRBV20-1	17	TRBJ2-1	SASPPFGLAGGPYNEQF
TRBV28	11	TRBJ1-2	ASSTQGYYGYT
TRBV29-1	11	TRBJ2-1	SVGHRAYNEQF
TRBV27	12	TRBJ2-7	ASSFNGVDYEQY
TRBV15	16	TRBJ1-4	ATSRQSGKGAKEEKLF
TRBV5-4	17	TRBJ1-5	ASSKGGLPMGGGNQPQH
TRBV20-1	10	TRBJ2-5	SASDNQETQY
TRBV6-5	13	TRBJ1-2	ASLGTGLGWYGYT
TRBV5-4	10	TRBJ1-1	ASSLSIGAAF
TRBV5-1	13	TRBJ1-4	ASSLGGTGNEKLF
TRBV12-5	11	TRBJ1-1	ASGLGDRSEAF
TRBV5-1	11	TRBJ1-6	ASGRTDDSPLH
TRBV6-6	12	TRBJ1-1	ASSYPPGNTEAF